These T cell receptor beta chains were read from a single sample in a study of human T cells and chemical hapten exposure. TCRdb fed the 5' RACE reads into MiXCR, producing one record per CDR3 protein. The table has 110,000 or so distinct CDR3 sequences, around 20% seen once. These receptors all come from a human donor in good health. The CDR3 runs from the conserved cysteine through the conserved F or W. Fields, in order: clone size, D gene, V gene, J gene, CDR3 DNA, CDR3 protein. The D gene is left open where the match is weak. Where a row states a size, it is once, few, many or the class of an expanded clone; other rows omit it.

NA	NA	TRBV20-1	TRBJ2-7	TGCAGTGCTAGAGGTTCATCGGGTCGAGGGGCCTTATTCTACGAGCAGTACTTC	CSARGSSGRGALFYEQYF
few	NA	TRBV28	TRBJ1-2	TGTGCCAGCAGCATAGGGGCAGGAATCCTACATGGCTACACCTTC	CASSIGAGILHGYTF
NA	TRBD1	TRBV28	TRBJ2-4	TGTGCCAGCAGCGGGCGGACAGGGGGCGCCGTCCCCATTCAGTACTTC	CASSGRTGGAVPIQYF
few	TRBD1	TRBV5-8	TRBJ1-2	TGTGCCAGCAGCTTGTGGGGGGACAGGTCGGGGTATGGCTACACCTTC	CASSLWGDRSGYGYTF
NA	NA	TRBV2	TRBJ2-5	TGTGCCAGCACCTTGTGGGTCCAAAAAGAGACCCAGTACTTC	CASTLWVQKETQYF
NA	NA	TRBV4-2	TRBJ1-1	TGTGCCAGCAGCCAAGGGGACTTTCAGAACACTGAAGCTTTCTTT	CASSQGDFQNTEAFF
NA	NA	TRBV10-2	TRBJ1-5	TGCGCCAGCAGCAACTTCCTATCGACAGCTAGCAATCAGCCCCAGCATTTT	CASSNFLSTASNQPQHF
NA	TRBD1	TRBV28	TRBJ1-5	TGTGCCAGCAGTCCCCGGGACAGGGGATCGGAACAGCCCCAGCATTTT	CASSPRDRGSEQPQHF
NA	TRBD2	TRBV20-1	TRBJ2-7	TGCAGTGCTAGACTAGCGGGGGGGGAGCAGTACTTC	CSARLAGGEQYF
few	NA	TRBV6-5	TRBJ1-5	TGTGCCAGCAGTTACGGGGCTCCATATAGCAATCAGCCCCAGCATTTT	CASSYGAPYSNQPQHF
few	NA	TRBV12-3/TRBV12-4	TRBJ1-4	TGTGCCAGCAGTTTGGAGAGAGGGAATGAAAAACTGTTTTTT	CASSLERGNEKLFF
once	NA	TRBV28	TRBJ2-7	TGTGCCAGCAGTTTACGTCGGCGCGAGCAGTACTTC	CASSLRRREQYF
few	NA	TRBV19	TRBJ1-1	TGTGCCAGTAGTATACGGGGTTTGAACACTGAAGCTTTCTTT	CASSIRGLNTEAFF
few	NA	TRBV18	TRBJ2-4	TGTGCCAGCTCACCTTATGGCAACCTAGCCAAAAACATTCAGTACTTC	CASSPYGNLAKNIQYF
NA	NA	TRBV3-1	TRBJ2-6	TGTGCCAGCAGCCAGCGTGTCAGGGTTCGCTCTGGGGCCAACGTCCTGACTTTC	CASSQRVRVRSGANVLTF
NA	NA	TRBV30	TRBJ1-5	TGTGCCTGGAGTGATACCATACCCAATCAGCCCCAGCATTTT	CAWSDTIPNQPQHF
few	TRBD2	TRBV5-1	TRBJ2-1	TGCGCCAGCAGCGTAGCGGGAGGAGTGGATGAGCAGTTCTTC	CASSVAGGVDEQFF
many	TRBD2	TRBV29-1	TRBJ2-5	TGCAGCGTTGGACTAGCGGGAGGTCAAGAGACCCAGTACTTC	CSVGLAGGQETQYF
few	NA	TRBV5-1	TRBJ2-4	TGCGCCAGCAGCCTGGTCGGAGGTCCCCAGTACTTC	CASSLVGGPQYF
few	NA	TRBV3-1	TRBJ1-5	TGTGCCAGCAGCCAAACCGGGGTTATAGCGCCCCAGCATTTT	CASSQTGVIAPQHF
NA	NA	TRBV5-4	TRBJ1-6	TGTGCCAGCAGCACCAGACAGAATAATTCACCCCTCCACTTT	CASSTRQNNSPLHF
NA	NA	TRBV20-1	TRBJ2-3	TGCAGTGCCCCCCGCGCTGGGGGATACACAGATACGCAGTATTTT	CSAPRAGGYTDTQYF
NA	TRBD2	TRBV7-6	TRBJ2-3	TGTGCCAGCAGCTTTTCTAGCGGGAGTCGGTTAGATACGCAGTATTTT	CASSFSSGSRLDTQYF
NA	TRBD2	TRBV7-2	TRBJ2-2	TGTGCCAGCAGCTTATGGTCTCTAGCGGGAGTCGGTGGCACCGGGGAGCTGTTTTTT	CASSLWSLAGVGGTGELFF
few	TRBD2	TRBV29-1	TRBJ2-3	TGCAGCGTTCGGTATTCGGGAGGGACGACAGATACGCAGTATTTT	CSVRYSGGTTDTQYF
NA	TRBD1	TRBV28	TRBJ2-3	TGTGCCAGCAGTTTACTCCGACAGGGGGGGTCCACAGATACGCAGTATTTT	CASSLLRQGGSTDTQYF
NA	NA	TRBV6-4	TRBJ1-2	TGTGCCAGCAGTGACCCTCTTCGGCGGGGAGGGGAAAACTATGGCTACACCTTC	CASSDPLRRGGENYGYTF
NA	TRBD1	TRBV30	TRBJ1-2	TGTGCCTGGGCCAGGGGGCTCTATGGCTACACCTTC	CAWARGLYGYTF
many	NA	TRBV6-1	TRBJ1-5	TGTGCCAGCACCCGACAGGAGAGCAATCAGCCCCAGCATTTT	CASTRQESNQPQHF
few	NA	TRBV4-1	TRBJ1-1	TGCGCCAGCAGCCAGCTACCAAAGGGAAGCGCTGAAGCTTTCTTT	CASSQLPKGSAEAFF
NA	NA	TRBV19	TRBJ2-3	TGTGCCAGTAGTATGGTTCGTCGGCTCCTTCATACGCAGTATTTT	CASSMVRRLLHTQYF